A selection of T cell receptor beta chains follows, all from one sample in a study of blood T cell repertoires in COVID-19. The repertoire was sequenced with immunoSEQ multiplex PCR; TCRdb's copy has only in-frame clones and lacks some. The sample carries over 130,000 clones, 65% to 90% recorded once. The sequencing sample was made of peripheral blood. The receptors stem from a man aged 70-80 years with acute or convalescent COVID-19. CDR3s include the opening cysteine and the closing phenylalanine or tryptophan. D genes are given only for firm matches. Rows give clone size only sometimes, using once, few, many, or a class for an expanded clone.

clone size	V gene	D gene	J gene	CDR3 protein	CDR3 DNA
.	TRBV19	.	TRBJ1-6	CASSTQNSPLHF	TGTGCCAGTAGTACTCAGAATTCACCCCTCCACTTT
.	TRBV11-2	TRBD1	TRBJ2-7	CASNEETGFDYEQYF	TGTGCCAGCAACGAAGAGACAGGGTTCGATTACGAGCAGTACTTC
.	TRBV6-2/TRBV6-3	TRBD1	TRBJ1-4	CASSSSTGGIDEKLFF	TGTGCCAGCAGTTCCTCTACAGGGGGCATTGATGAAAAACTGTTTTTT
.	TRBV12-2	.	TRBJ2-7	CASRLAFKGRHEQYF	TGTGCAAGTCGCTTAGCGTTTAAAGGGAGGCACGAGCAGTACTTC
once	TRBV3-1/TRBV3-2	.	TRBJ2-1	CASSQVSREIEQFF	TGTGCCAGCAGCCAAGTATCCCGGGAGATTGAGCAGTTCTTC
.	TRBV6-5	TRBD2	TRBJ2-3	CASTASGALTDTQYF	TGTGCCAGCACCGCTAGCGGGGCCCTCACAGATACGCAGTATTTT
.	TRBV7-8	TRBD1	TRBJ1-5	CASSPKRTGNQPQHF	TGTGCCAGCAGCCCTAAGAGGACAGGTAATCAGCCCCAGCATTTT
.	TRBV7-6	TRBD1	TRBJ2-2	CASSLTGGQILGELFF	TGTGCCAGCAGCTTGACAGGGGGACAGATCCTCGGGGAGCTGTTTTTT
few	TRBV28	.	TRBJ1-1	CASSARVANTEAFF	TGTGCCAGCAGTGCCAGGGTCGCGAACACTGAAGCTTTCTTT
.	TRBV7-2	.	TRBJ1-1	CASSPGGLGNTEAFF	TGTGCCAGCAGTCCCGGGGGGCTAGGGAACACTGAAGCTTTCTTT
.	TRBV18	.	TRBJ1-4	CASSSGAYEKLFF	TGTGCCAGCTCAAGCGGGGCCTATGAAAAACTGTTTTTT
once	TRBV6-2/TRBV6-3	.	TRBJ1-4	CASSRQSNEKLFF	TGTGCCAGCAGTCGACAGAGTAATGAAAAACTGTTTTTT
.	TRBV21-1	.	TRBJ2-1	CASSKDCLAGTYNEQFF	TGTGCCAGCAGCAAAGATTGTCTAGCGGGAACCTACAATGAGCAGTTCTTC
few	TRBV6-6	TRBD1	TRBJ2-7	CASSLQGQGWDEQYF	TGTGCCAGCAGCCTCCAGGGACAGGGGTGGGACGAGCAGTACTTC
.	TRBV7-2	.	TRBJ2-7	CASSFEDEQYF	TGTGCCAGCAGCTTTGAGGACGAGCAGTACTTC
few	TRBV5-5	TRBD2	TRBJ2-5	CASSPSGRAETQYF	TGTGCCAGCAGCCCTAGCGGGAGAGCTGAGACCCAGTACTTC
.	TRBV19	TRBD2	TRBJ2-2	CASSGLAGYTGELFF	TGTGCCAGTTCCGGACTAGCGGGATACACCGGGGAGCTGTTTTTT
.	TRBV7-2	TRBD2	TRBJ2-1	CASSLNGLAGGPGQFF	TGTGCCAGCAGCTTAAACGGACTAGCGGGAGGGCCCGGGCAGTTCTTC
.	TRBV28	.	TRBJ1-2	CASSLGGGRRGYTF	TGTGCCAGCAGTTTAGGGGGGGGCCGTAGGGGCTACACCTTC
.	TRBV2	.	TRBJ2-1	CASNLLERPSSYNEQFF	TGTGCCAGCAATCTGCTGGAGCGGCCTAGCTCCTACAATGAGCAGTTCTTC
once	TRBV10-3	.	TRBJ1-2	CAISGTAEKYGYTF	TGTGCCATCAGTGGGACAGCCGAAAAATATGGCTACACCTTC
.	TRBV7-2	TRBD1	TRBJ1-5	CASSPWTGYSNQPQHF	TGTGCCAGCAGCCCATGGACAGGGTATAGCAATCAGCCCCAGCATTTT
.	TRBV24-1	TRBD2	TRBJ2-3	CATSVDRTSGIDTQYF	TGTGCCACCAGTGTTGACAGGACTAGCGGGATTGATACGCAGTATTTT
.	TRBV7-2	.	TRBJ1-1	CASSLVQNTEAFF	TGTGCCAGCAGCTTAGTACAGAACACTGAAGCTTTCTTT
.	TRBV13	TRBD1	TRBJ1-2	CASSSTGQPNYGYTF	TGTGCCAGCAGCTCGACGGGACAGCCAAACTATGGCTACACCTTC
.	TRBV27	TRBD1	TRBJ2-2	CASSFGTAGTGELFF	TGTGCCAGCAGTTTCGGGACAGCTGGCACCGGGGAGCTGTTTTTT
.	TRBV18	TRBD1	TRBJ1-5	CASSPGTGNQPQHF	TGTGCCAGCTCACCAGGGACAGGGAATCAGCCCCAGCATTTT
.	TRBV18	TRBD1	TRBJ1-2	CASSRTGGGGGYTF	TGTGCCAGCTCCCGGACAGGGGGCGGCGGTGGCTACACCTTC
.	TRBV6-2/TRBV6-3	.	TRBJ2-1	CASSSDRRIIQYNEQFF	TGTGCCAGCAGCAGTGACAGGAGGATTATACAATACAATGAGCAGTTCTTC
.	TRBV6-6	TRBD2	TRBJ2-2	CASSMTSGRDPGELFF	TGTGCCAGCAGTATGACTAGCGGGAGGGACCCAGGGGAGCTGTTTTTT
.	TRBV7-9	TRBD1	TRBJ1-5	CASSLVGTGLYSNQPQHF	TGTGCCAGCAGCTTAGTAGGGACAGGGCTTTATAGCAATCAGCCCCAGCATTTT
.	TRBV11-3	.	TRBJ2-1	CASSLKGGLPYNEQFF	TGTGCCAGCAGCTTAAAGGGAGGACTACCCTACAATGAGCAGTTCTTC
.	TRBV18	TRBD1	TRBJ1-2	CASSGQGAEYGYTF	TGTGCCAGCTCAGGACAGGGGGCGGAGTATGGCTACACCTTC
.	TRBV7-9	.	TRBJ2-2	CASSLSRVGGELFF	TGTGCCAGCAGCTTAAGCAGGGTTGGCGGGGAGCTGTTTTTT
.	TRBV3-1/TRBV3-2	TRBD1	TRBJ2-1	CASSHPGTGAPTSYNEQFF	TGTGCCAGCAGCCATCCCGGGACAGGAGCCCCGACGTCCTACAATGAGCAGTTCTTC
.	TRBV7-3	TRBD1	TRBJ2-1	CASSSPRDSYNEQFF	TGTGCCAGCAGCTCGCCCAGGGACAGTTACAATGAGCAGTTCTTC
once	TRBV5-4	TRBD2	TRBJ2-1	CASSLKRGNEQFF	TGTGCCAGCAGCTTGAAGCGGGGGAATGAGCAGTTCTTC
once	TRBV29-1	.	TRBJ1-4	CSVVFSEKLFF	TGCAGCGTTGTCTTTTCCGAAAAACTGTTTTTT
.	TRBV3-1/TRBV3-2	TRBD1	TRBJ2-1	CASSQDFQGAWGGQFF	TGTGCCAGCAGCCAAGATTTCCAGGGGGCTTGGGGTGGGCAGTTCTTC
.	TRBV4-3	.	TRBJ2-5	CASSQNGGEETQYF	TGCGCCAGCAGCCAAAATGGAGGGGAAGAGACCCAGTACTTC
.	TRBV5-1	TRBD1	TRBJ2-1	CASSLTGTSSYNEQFF	TGCGCCAGCAGCCTGACAGGGACCAGCTCCTACAATGAGCAGTTCTTC